Listed here are 28 T cell receptor beta chains from one sample, sequenced in a study of blood T cell repertoires in COVID-19 (dated by TCRdb to about 2020). The method behind the library was the immunoSEQ multiplex PCR assay. What TCRdb holds here is the immuneACCESS table cut down to in-frame rearrangements. Part of the clones is not present; checked against another copy, under half of the missing clones reflect an unresolved V gene, and the others are unexplained. In this sample the table shows 200,000 to 250,000 clones, about three quarters of which occur a single time. Over 7% of the sample is in the top ten clones. Sequenced sample: peripheral blood. The receptors were sampled from a woman in her 70s with acute or convalescent COVID-19.

This chain joins TRBV6-5 and TRBJ1-2; possible D gene TRBD1, 5 bases. CDR3 length: 14 amino acids. The germline CDR1 and CDR2 sequences are MNHEY and SVGAGI. Trimming took off 5 bases at V and 7 bases at J, with 17 bases between the two ends. The CDR3 region has the DNA TGTGCCAGCAGTCCCCGGGGAGGGGTTACTGGCTACACCTTC. Translated, it gives CASSPRGGVTGYTF.

This chain joins TRBV7-2 and TRBJ2-1; tentative D call: TRBD1 (7 bases). The CDR3 runs to 12 residues. Trimming removed 5 bases from V and 12 bases from J, with 14 bases in between. Germline V gene data show CDR1 as SGHTA and CDR2 as FQGNSA. CDR3 coding DNA: TGTGCCAGCAGCCCACTCAGGGGGGTGCAGTTCTTC. Amino acid sequence: CASSPLRGVQFF.

This chain joins TRBV3-1 (or the pseudogene TRBV3-2) and TRBJ2-1, with TRBD2 matching over 9 bases. CDR1 and CDR2 from the germline V gene are LGHDT and YNNKEL (reference sequence). The junction had 19 bases not matched to a gene; V was cut back by 4 bases and J by 12 bases. This CDR3 contains 17 residues. The DNA for the CDR3 is TGTGCCAGCAGCCCCCCCGTAGGGCGGGGGGGCCGTACTGGGCAGTTCTTC. Translating gives CASSPPVGRGGRTGQFF.

In its sample, this clone was seen many times. This chain links TRBV19 with TRBJ2-4; TRBD1 aligns across 8 bases. There are 14 residues in the CDR3. Trimming at V came to 4 bases and at J to 5 bases, leaving 4 bases not matched to a gene. Germline CDR1 LNHDA, CDR2 SQIVND (reference sequence). The CDR3 region is CASSRQGNENIQYF. As DNA, the CDR3 is TGTGCCAGTAGTAGACAGGGGAATGAAAACATTCAGTACTTC.

The V gene is TRBV30, the J gene TRBJ2-7, with D perhaps given as TRBD1 or TRBD2 (6 bases each). CDR1 and CDR2 from the germline V gene are GTSNPN and SVGIG (reference sequence). CDR3 length: 11 amino acids. As DNA, the CDR3 is TGTGCGTGGGGGCGGGACCACGAGCAGTACTTC. Protein: CAWGRDHEQYF.

The rearrangement links TRBV19 to TRBJ2-7; D gene uncertain. Trimming took off 4 bases at V and 3 bases at J, with 13 bases between the two ends. The CDR3 extends over 14 amino acids. Germline CDR1 is LNHDA and CDR2 is SQIVND (reference sequence). CDR3: CASSTFFDNYEQYF. As DNA, the CDR3 is TGTGCCAGTAGTACATTCTTTGACAACTACGAGCAGTACTTC.

The chain recombines TRBV5-6 with TRBJ2-6; D is possibly TRBD2 (6 bases). The ends were cut back, 4 bases at V and 4 bases at J, with 15 bases in the middle. CDR1 and CDR2 from the germline V gene are SGHDT and YYEEEE. The CDR3 is 16 residues long. CDR3: CASSRPGDAGANVLTF. The CDR3 DNA is TGTGCCAGCAGCCGACCGGGGGATGCGGGGGCCAACGTCCTGACTTTC.

The chain couples TRBV10-3 to TRBJ1-4; TRBD1 might be the D (5 bases). CDR3 length: 16 residues. Germline loops: CDR1 ENHRY, CDR2 SYGVKD. V was shortened by 0 bases and J by 5 bases, with 13 bases between the two germline ends. CDR3 sequence: CAISESATGRNEKLFF. For the CDR3, the DNA is TGTGCCATCAGTGAGTCTGCAACAGGCCGCAATGAAAAACTGTTTTTT.

The chain recombines TRBV10-2 with TRBJ2-3; perhaps TRBD2 as D (7 bases). Between the trimmed V and J ends, which lost 6 bases and 6 bases, there was a span of 13 bases. This CDR3 spans 13 amino acids. Germline V CDR1 and CDR2: WSHSY, SAAADI. CDR3 protein: CASRAGGQDTQYF. The CDR3 region has the DNA TGCGCCAGCAGAGCCGGGGGGCAGGATACGCAGTATTTT.

In DNA, the CDR3 is TGTGCCAGCTCTACCCTAGGAGGGACGGGTAATGAAAAACTGTTTTTT. It codes for CASSTLGGTGNEKLFF. The chain links TRBV18 to TRBJ1-4, with D possibly matching TRBD1 (5 bases). Germline CDR1 KGHSH, CDR2 LQKENI. This CDR3 region has 16 residues. V gave up 6 bases and J gave up 4 bases, with 18 bases separating them.

The genes are TRBV19 and TRBJ2-4; 9 nucleotides agree with TRBD1. The V gene's germline CDR1 is LNHDA and CDR2 SQIVND (reference sequence). The CDR3 totals 14 residues. The V gene end was trimmed by 6 bases and the J gene end by 4 bases; junction bases not matched to a gene: 4. CDR3 bases: TGTGCCAGTAGCCAAGGGACAGGGAAAAACATTCAGTACTTC. This encodes CASSQGTGKNIQYF.

The gene calls are TRBV7-9 and TRBJ2-2; a weak D match, TRBD1 (6 bases). V dropped 5 bases and J dropped 4 bases, with 11 bases sitting between them. CDR3 length: 14 amino acids. The germline V gene encodes CDR1 SEHNR and CDR2 FQNEAQ (reference sequence). DNA for the CDR3: TGTGCCAGCAGCCGGATAGGGGGCACCGGGGAGCTGTTTTTT. Its translation: CASSRIGGTGELFF.

The rearrangement uses TRBV5-1 and TRBJ2-3, with D perhaps matching TRBD1 (5 bases). CDR1 is SGHRS and CDR2 is YFSETQ in the germline V gene. Trimming removed 5 bases at V and 0 bases at J, with 7 bases between. The CDR3 is 13 amino acids. For the CDR3, the DNA is TGCGCCAGCAGACAGGAGAGCACAGATACGCAGTATTTT. Translated: CASRQESTDTQYF.

This clone showed up just once. The V call is TRBV25-1, the J call TRBJ1-4; possibly TRBD1 for D (5 bases). CDR3 length: 15 residues. Germline V CDR1 and CDR2: MGHDK, SYGVNS. V lost 5 bases to trimming and J lost 4 bases, with 14 bases between them. The CDR3 coding sequence is TGTGCCAGCAGTAACCTCAGACAGAGTAATGAAAAACTGTTTTTT. It is translated as CASSNLRQSNEKLFF.

The rearrangement joins TRBV10-2 to TRBJ1-5; 7 positions agree with TRBD1. CDR3 length: 13 residues. The germline V gene has CDR1 WSHSY and CDR2 SAAADI. Unmatched junction bases numbered 0, after V lost 6 bases and J lost 1 base. CDR3 DNA: TGCGCCAGCAGACAGGGGAGCAATCAGCCCCAGCATTTT. It translates to CASRQGSNQPQHF.

V usage is TRBV5-1 and J usage is TRBJ2-2; 10 nucleotides align to TRBD2. The CDR3 has 15 amino acids. The V gene end was trimmed by 4 bases and the J gene end by 5 bases; junction bases not matched to a gene: 5. Germline V gene data show CDR1 as SGHRS and CDR2 as YFSETQ. The CDR3 loop reads CASSRSGGETGELFF. The CDR3 DNA is TGCGCCAGCAGCAGGAGCGGGGGGGAAACCGGGGAGCTGTTTTTT.

A few counts support this clone. The chain carries TRBV21-1 and TRBJ1-2; TRBD1, the table's D call, lacks a check against the DNA. TRBV21-1 corresponds to a pseudogene. There are 20 residues in the CDR3. CDR3 coding DNA: TGTGCCAGCAGCGACCCTTGGACCCCACGGCTTTGGGACAGGGTTCGGGGCTACACCTTC. Translation: CASSDPWTPRLWDRVRGYTF.

The J gene is TRBJ2-5, the V gene TRBV7-9; D is undetermined. V gave up 1 base and J gave up 2 bases, with 11 bases separating them. Germline V gene lookup returns CDR1 SEHNR and CDR2 FQNEAQ (reference sequence). The CDR3 has 15 amino acids. The CDR3 DNA is TGTGCCAGCAGCTTAGATCTCAGTCATCAAGAGACCCAGTACTTC. Translated, it gives CASSLDLSHQETQYF.

The chain recombines TRBV5-1 with TRBJ2-7, with D perhaps TRBD1 (6 bases). Trimming cost V 0 bases and J 4 bases, with 14 bases left between them. The CDR3 has 15 residues. CDR1 is SGHRS and CDR2 is YFSETQ in the germline V gene. CDR3 nucleotides: TGCGCCAGCAGCTTGGTTATGGACAGTGAGTACGAGCAGTACTTC. Amino acids: CASSLVMDSEYEQYF.

V is TRBV19 and J is TRBJ1-5; D call uncertain. Per germline, CDR1 LNHDA and CDR2 SQIVND (reference sequence). This CDR3 is built from 12 residues. Deletions cut 3 bases from V and 7 bases from J, with 7 bases between. The CDR3 DNA sequence: TGTGCCAGTAGTATTCTTCCCCAGCCCCAGCATTTT. It yields the protein CASSILPQPQHF.

V usage is TRBV11-2 and J usage is TRBJ2-5; D is perhaps TRBD1 (6 bases). CDR1 SGHAT and CDR2 FQNNGV come from the germline V gene. This CDR3 is built from 15 residues. The ends were cut back, 0 bases at V and 4 bases at J, with 12 bases in the middle. CDR3 nucleotide sequence: TGTGCCAGCAGCTTAGATGGAGAAGGGGGAGAGACCCAGTACTTC. This translates into CASSLDGEGGETQYF. Full variable domain (outside the CDR3, taken from reference TRBV11-2 and TRBJ2-5): EAGVAQSPRYKIIEKRQSVAFWCNPISGHATLYWYQQILGQGPKLLIQFQNNGVVDDSQLPKDRFSAERLKGVDSTLKIQPAKLEDSAVYLCASSLDGEGGETQYFGPGTRLLVL.

This sequence joins TRBV24-1 and TRBJ2-3; the match to TRBD1 covers 8 bases. The germline V gene has CDR1 KGHDR and CDR2 SFDVKD. The CDR3 spans 15 residues. J lost 1 base, V lost 4 bases, and 3 bases had no gene match. CDR3 region: CATSEAGGGTDTQYF. In DNA, the CDR3 is TGTGCCACCAGTGAGGCAGGGGGCGGCACAGATACGCAGTATTTT.

This clone was counted between two and nine times. The chain uses TRBV12-3 or TRBV12-4 and TRBJ1-4, with D tentatively TRBD1 (5 bases). This CDR3 is 12 amino acids long. V dropped 2 bases and J dropped 13 bases, with 11 bases sitting between them. CDR3: CASSLLAGGLFF. CDR3 DNA: TGTGCCAGCAGTTTACTTGCCGGGGGACTGTTTTTT.

This chain uses TRBV6-5 with TRBJ1-1; D may be TRBD1 (5 bases). The germline V and J ends were trimmed by 7 bases and 3 bases, with 12 bases remaining between them. This CDR3 is built from 13 residues. The V gene's germline CDR1 is MNHEY and CDR2 SVGAGI. The CDR3 nucleotides are TGTGCCAGCAAACCGGACATGGACACTGAAGCTTTCTTT. Protein product: CASKPDMDTEAFF.

This clone turned up a few times. This chain joins TRBV6-6 and TRBJ2-3; D is uncertain. The CDR3 has 13 amino acids. Trimming took 6 bases from V and 0 from J, leaving 7 bases between them. Germline values: CDR1 MNHNY, CDR2 SVGAGI (reference sequence). The CDR3 loop reads CASRTESTDTQYF. CDR3 nucleotide sequence: TGTGCCAGCAGGACTGAAAGCACAGATACGCAGTATTTT.

This chain connects TRBV4-3 to TRBJ1-4; the D is unclear. The CDR3 covers 15 residues. CDR1 and CDR2 (germline): LGHNA, YSLEER. Trimming cost V 0 bases and J 12 bases, with 17 bases left between them. The CDR3 DNA follows: TGCGCCAGCAGCCAAGATCGCCTGTCGAGTAGAGAACTGTTTTTT. This translates into CASSQDRLSSRELFF.

The chain joins TRBV11-2 to TRBJ2-7, with D perhaps matching TRBD2 (5 bases). Germline V lookup: CDR1 SGHAT, CDR2 FQNNGV. The CDR3 length is 13 residues. Trimming took 1 base from V and 4 from J, leaving 8 bases between them. The CDR3 DNA reads TGTGCCAGCAGCTTAGGGACTCTATACGAGCAGTACGTC. This sequence encodes CASSLGTLYEQYV.

This clone was seen more than once but under ten times. The chain carries TRBV18 and TRBJ1-4, with TRBD1 matching over 10 bases. The trim removed 6 bases at V and 8 bases at J, leaving 15 bases unmatched. CDR1 is KGHSH, CDR2 LQKENI, per germline. The CDR3 spans 17 residues. CDR3 nucleotide sequence: TGTGCCAGCTCTCCGTCTTTGGCCGGGACAGGGGTCGAAAAACTGTTTTTT. As protein: CASSPSLAGTGVEKLFF.